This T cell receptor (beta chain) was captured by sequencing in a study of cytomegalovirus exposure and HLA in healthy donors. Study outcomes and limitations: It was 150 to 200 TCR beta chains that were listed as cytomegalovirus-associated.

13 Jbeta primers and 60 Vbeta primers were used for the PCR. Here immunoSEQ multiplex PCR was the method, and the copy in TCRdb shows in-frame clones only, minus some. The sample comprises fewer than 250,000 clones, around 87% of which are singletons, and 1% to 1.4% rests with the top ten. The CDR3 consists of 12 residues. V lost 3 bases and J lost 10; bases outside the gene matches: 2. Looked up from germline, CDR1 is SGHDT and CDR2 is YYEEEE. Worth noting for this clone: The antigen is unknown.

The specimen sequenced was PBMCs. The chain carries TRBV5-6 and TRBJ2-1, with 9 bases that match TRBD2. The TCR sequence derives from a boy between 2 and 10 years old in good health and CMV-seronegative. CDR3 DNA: TGTGCCAGCAGCTCGCTAGCGGGGGAGCAGTTCTTC. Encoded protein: CASSSLAGEQFF.